This T cell receptor (beta chain) is drawn from a study of spatial heterogeneity in lung cancer. The junction had 8 bases not matched to a gene; V was cut back by 8 bases and J by 6 bases. This CDR3 comprises 13 residues. Germline CDR1 and CDR2: SEHNR and FQNEAQ (reference sequence). Time point meaning: sample taken at primary tumor resection. Unsorted whole RNA samples from tumor, nontumor lung or frozen PBMC were sequenced. This clonotype turned up a few times. Its antigen remains unidentified. All TCR cDNA molecules were individually tagged with a unique molecular identifier. TCRdb re-called the 5' RACE reads through MiXCR, storing one row per CDR3 protein. The profile covers tens of thousands of distinct CDR3 sequences, with approximately 12% appearing a single time and about two fifths taken by the ten largest. Whole-study results and caveats: The appearance of ubiquitous expanded tumor TCRs in blood was greater at resection than follow-up.

Here the sequenced sample was PBMCs, taken at surgery. The sequence derives from a male donor with early-stage non-small cell lung cancer. The chain links TRBV7-9 to TRBJ2-3, with TRBD1 identical over 7 bases. As DNA, the CDR3 is TGTGCCAGCCACCGGGACAGTTCGGATACGCAGTATTTT. It is translated as CASHRDSSDTQYF.